This paragraph covers one T cell receptor beta chain sequence. Its antigen is as yet unknown. Sorted-subset replicate PCRs used 200 ng DNA, some 31,000 T cell genomes. Here immunoSEQ multiplex PCR was the method, and the copy in TCRdb shows in-frame clones only, minus some. The sample includes some 1,400,000 clones, more than 95% of them seen just once. Recent acute infections and vaccinations were absent in the healthy HIV-negative adult donors. This specimen comes from a study of shared clonotypes between healthy human individuals. Points from the study as a whole: Generation probabilities were higher for clonotypes shared across all four sorted-subset donors than for unshared ones. Among the subsets, naive ones generally showed larger estimated richness than memory ones.

With 7 bases removed from V and 6 bases from J, the gap between germline ends came to 19 bases. Per germline, CDR1 SGHAT and CDR2 FQNNGV. The CDR3 has 15 amino acids. The TCR sequence derives from a man aged 25-45 years in good health. What was sequenced was naive CD4+ T cells sorted from blood. Subset of the sample: CD45RA+ positively selected. The rearrangement uses TRBV11-2 and TRBJ2-1; D possibly corresponds to TRBD2 (6 bases). In nucleotides, the CDR3 is TGTGCCAGCACTCCAAGATCTGGGGGAGGCAATGAGCAGTTCTTC. Encoded protein: CASTPRSGGGNEQFF.